Below, one T cell receptor (beta chain) is given with its context. V was trimmed by 4 bases and J by 10 bases, leaving 17 bases between them. CDR1 and CDR2 (germline): SGHKS, YYEKEE (reference sequence). The CDR3 length is 13 residues. Sequencing used immunoSEQ multiplex PCR; TCRdb keeps in-frame clones, though not all of them. The repertoire holds 99,000 or so clones, with more than 75% as singletons. The data were taken from a study of control samples from healthy donors and cancer patients. This rearrangement joins TRBV5-5 to TRBJ1-1, with D unresolved. The sequence came from a man in his sixties in good health. The material sequenced was blood. The CDR3 loop reads CASSVAGDAGAFF. Written as DNA, the CDR3 is TGTGCCAGCAGCGTGGCTGGGGATGCGGGAGCTTTCTTT. Full variable domain (missing parts from reference TRBV5-5 and TRBJ1-1): DAGVTQSPTHLIKTRGQQVTLRCSPISGHKSVSWYQQVLGQGPQFIFQYYEKEERGRGNFPDRFSARQFPNYSSELNVNALLLGDSALYLCASSVAGDAGAFFGQGTRLTVV.